One and the same sample provided the 26 T cell receptor beta chains below, sequenced in a study of Ad26.COV2.S vaccination and SARS-CoV-2 variants (dated by TCRdb to the early 2020s). This specimen's treatment or condition label, per the study, means: 15 to 20 received Ad26.COV2.S at low or high dose, single or two shots; five or six received placebo; per-sample allocation not given. Repertoires of vaccine and placebo recipients were sequenced from samples taken on day 63 after the first injection. Library generation was performed with the immunoSEQ multiplex PCR assay. TCRdb limited this immuneACCESS table to in-frame rearrangements with V and J called. A share of clones is missing; checked studies link under half to unresolved V genes, and the rest is unexplained. Counted in this sample were 510,000 or so clones; around 90% of them appeared once. The ten largest clonotypes hold about 13% of the sample.

Source: peripheral blood, taken in a trial of Ad26.COV2.S vaccine versus placebo. The receptors were gathered from a person aged 18-60 years who received the Ad26.COV2.S COVID-19 vaccine or a placebo.

This chain connects TRBV19 to TRBJ1-4, with unresolved D. Trimming removed 4 bases from V and 8 bases from J, with 14 bases in between. The CDR3 covers 14 residues. Germline V gene sequence: CDR1 LNHDA, CDR2 SQIVND (reference sequence). Written as DNA, the CDR3 is TGTGCCAGTAGTAGCCTCGGACGCGGCGAAAAACTGTTTTTT. This translates into CASSSLGRGEKLFF.

The gene calls are TRBV19 and TRBJ1-1; 7 nucleotides match TRBD1. The CDR3 is 15 amino acids. CDR1 and CDR2 from the germline V gene are LNHDA and SQIVND (reference sequence). V lost 11 bases and J lost 2; bases outside the gene matches: 14. The CDR3 reads CAALSRGKENTEAFF. The CDR3 bases are TGTGCCGCACTTTCCAGGGGGAAGGAAAACACTGAAGCTTTCTTT.

This clone turned up a few times. This rearrangement joins TRBV27 to TRBJ1-6; 9 bases are a match to TRBD1. Losses at the gene ends were 4 bases for V and 7 bases for J; bases not matched to a gene: 5. This CDR3 has 15 residues. CDR1 MNHEY and CDR2 SMNVEV come from the germline V gene (reference sequence). The CDR3 coding sequence is TGTGCCAGCAGTTCTACCGGGACAGGGAATTCACCCCTCCACTTT. Translated, it gives CASSSTGTGNSPLHF.

The chain employs TRBV11-2 and TRBJ2-7; D gene unclear. V lost 5 bases to trimming and J lost 5 bases, with 13 bases between them. The CDR3 contains 13 residues. In germline, CDR1 is SGHAT, CDR2 FQNNGV. The DNA of the CDR3 is TGTGCCAGCAGCCCATGGGCCGCGGACGAGCAGTACTTC. This gives the protein CASSPWAADEQYF.

V and J are TRBV7-2 and TRBJ2-3, with 8 bases lining up with TRBD1. V shed 5 bases and J 4 bases; nucleotides not matched to a gene: 8. The CDR3 runs 15 residues. Germline V lookup: CDR1 SGHTA, CDR2 FQGNSA. CDR3 in amino acids: CASSPGQGGSDTQYF. As DNA, the CDR3 is TGTGCCAGCAGCCCCGGACAGGGAGGATCAGATACGCAGTATTTT.

The CDR3 sequence is CASRRPGTNTEAFF. The DNA of the CDR3 is TGTGCCAGCAGGAGACCAGGCACGAACACTGAAGCTTTCTTT. This chain uses TRBV28 with TRBJ1-1, with no clear D. This CDR3 region has 14 residues. V was pared by 6 bases and J by 1 base, with 12 bases between. Looked up from germline, CDR1 is MDHEN and CDR2 is SYDVKM. Looking up the rest from reference TRBV28 and TRBJ1-1 gives the full variable domain: DVKVTQSSRYLVKRTGEKVFLECVQDMDHENMFWYRQDPGLGLRLIYFSYDVKMKEKGDIPEGYSVSREKKERFSLILESASTNQTSMYLCASRRPGTNTEAFFGQGTRLTVV.

The genes are TRBV11-2 and TRBJ1-3, with unresolved D. V gave up 5 bases and J gave up 0 bases, with 11 bases separating them. CDR1 is SGHAT and CDR2 is FQNNGV in the germline V gene. There are 15 residues in the CDR3. CDR3 nucleotides: TGTGCCAGCAGCGCGAAGATAATCTCTGGAAACACCATATATTTT. This encodes CASSAKIISGNTIYF.

The rearrangement links TRBV30 to TRBJ2-7; 10 bases line up with TRBD1. The CDR3 is 17 residues long. V trimming: 2 bases; J trimming: 2 bases; junction bases outside the gene matches: 12. The germline gives CDR1 GTSNPN, CDR2 SVGIG (reference sequence). Here the CDR3 reads CAWSNYQDRGRTYEQYF. The CDR3 DNA reads TGTGCCTGGAGTAATTACCAGGACAGGGGGAGAACCTACGAGCAGTACTTC.

This chain links TRBV4-2 with TRBJ2-7; no clear D gene. Germline CDR1 is LGHNA and CDR2 is YNFKEQ. The CDR3 has 14 residues. Trimming pared 7 bases from V and 3 bases from J, leaving 16 bases between. The DNA of the CDR3 is TGTGCCAGCACCCCTGGGGTCAGCAACTACGAGCAGTACTTC. It encodes CASTPGVSNYEQYF.

The genes are TRBV9 and TRBJ2-7; D is possibly TRBD1 (6 bases). This CDR3 contains 14 residues. Trimming removed 1 base at V and 6 bases at J, with 14 bases between. Per germline, CDR1 SGDLS and CDR2 YYNGEE. The CDR3 here is CASSVSSGQTEQYF. Written as DNA, the CDR3 is TGTGCCAGCAGCGTATCGAGCGGACAGACCGAGCAGTACTTC.

V and J are TRBV2 and TRBJ2-7, with a tentative D call TRBD1 (5 bases). The germline V gene encodes CDR1 SNHLY and CDR2 FYNNEI. V was trimmed by 0 bases and J by 3 bases, leaving 12 bases between them. This CDR3 is built from 15 residues. The CDR3 reads CASSEALWGNYEQYF. CDR3 DNA sequence: TGTGCCAGCAGTGAAGCGCTGTGGGGCAACTACGAGCAGTACTTC. Supplemented by reference TRBV2 and TRBJ2-7, the full variable domain reads EPEVTQTPSHQVTQMGQEVILRCVPISNHLYFYWYRQILGQKVEFLVSFYNNEISEKSEIFDDQFSVERPDGSNFTLKIRSTKLEDSAMYFCASSEALWGNYEQYFGPGTRLTVT.

The V call is TRBV5-1, the J call TRBJ2-7; tentatively, D is TRBD1 (6 bases). From germline, CDR1 is SGHRS and CDR2 YFSETQ. V was clipped by 0 bases and J by 6 bases, with 16 bases between them. This CDR3 comprises 15 residues. CDR3 amino acids: CASSLVGTPESEQYF. DNA of the CDR3: TGCGCCAGCAGCTTGGTTGGGACACCTGAGTCCGAGCAGTACTTC.

V and J are TRBV7-9 and TRBJ2-7, with D tentatively TRBD2 (6 bases). V was trimmed by 0 bases and J by 12 bases, leaving 15 bases between them. This CDR3 spans 13 amino acids. CDR1 and CDR2 (germline): SEHNR, FQNEAQ (reference sequence). Written as DNA, the CDR3 is TGTGCCAGCAGCTTAGCGGCGGAGGGGAACCCGTACTTC. Encoded protein: CASSLAAEGNPYF.

The V and J genes are TRBV10-3 and TRBJ1-3; D remains ambiguous. Looked up from germline, CDR1 is ENHRY and CDR2 is SYGVKD. The CDR3 spans 12 residues. V was clipped by 6 bases and J by 4 bases, with 7 bases between them. CDR3 sequence (DNA): TGTGCCATCAGAAACATAGGAAACACCATATATTTT. Amino acid sequence: CAIRNIGNTIYF.

CDR3 amino acids: CASSRHGGEAFF. CDR3 DNA sequence: TGTGCCAGCAGTAGACACGGGGGTGAAGCTTTCTTT. The chain recombines TRBV6-5 with TRBJ1-1; the D gene is possibly TRBD1 (5 bases). The CDR3 spans 12 residues. CDR1 is MNHEY, CDR2 SVGAGI, per germline. V gave up 5 bases and J gave up 7 bases, with 11 bases separating them.

The chain links TRBV30 to TRBJ1-6, with D hard to call. V shed 7 bases and J shed 3 bases, with 10 bases lying between them. This CDR3 is 13 amino acids long. In germline, CDR1 is GTSNPN, CDR2 SVGIG (reference sequence). CDR3 in DNA: TGTGCCTCGGGTGGCTACTATAATTCACCCCTCCACTTT. As protein: CASGGYYNSPLHF.

The V gene is TRBV27, the J gene TRBJ2-7; D unresolved. Looked up from germline, CDR1 is MNHEY and CDR2 is SMNVEV (reference sequence). The CDR3 is 11 residues long. V was shortened by 4 bases and J by 2 bases, with 3 bases between the two germline ends. The chain's CDR3 is CASSSPYEQYF. The CDR3 nucleotides read TGTGCCAGCAGTTCCCCCTACGAGCAGTACTTC.

The chain is built from TRBV11-2 and TRBJ1-6; TRBD1 is a possible D gene (6 bases). The CDR3 contains 17 residues. V was shortened by 1 base and J by 0 bases, with 10 bases between the two germline ends. CDR1 and CDR2 from the germline V gene are SGHAT and FQNNGV. The DNA of the CDR3 is TGTGCCAGCAGCTTAGCACGAGGGGGCTCCTATAATTCACCCCTCCACTTT. It yields the protein CASSLARGGSYNSPLHF.

This clone came up a few times. The chain has TRBV3-1 (or the pseudogene TRBV3-2) and TRBJ1-2, with D unresolved. Trimming stripped 1 base from V and 7 bases from J, with 10 bases between. The CDR3 length is 13 residues. Germline V CDR1 and CDR2: LGHDT, YNNKEL (reference sequence). CDR3 DNA: TGTGCCAGCAGCCAAGGGCAGGTCTCTGGCTACACCTTC. Protein product: CASSQGQVSGYTF.

In this sample, this clone turned up a few times. The chain carries TRBV7-7 and TRBJ2-2; 9 bases are shared with TRBD2. With V trimmed by 5 bases and J by 5 bases, 21 bases remained unmatched. Germline CDR1 reads SSHAT; CDR2 reads FNYEAQ (reference sequence). The CDR3 has 20 amino acids. CDR3 residues: CASSPKDGTSILAATGELFF. DNA of the CDR3: TGTGCCAGCAGCCCCAAAGACGGGACTAGCATTCTTGCTGCGACCGGGGAGCTGTTTTTT.

The CDR3 spells CASRFSGVNSYNEQFF. The CDR3 nucleotides are TGTGCAAGTCGCTTTAGCGGGGTCAACTCCTACAATGAGCAGTTCTTC. This chain links TRBV12-2 with TRBJ2-1; the D call TRBD2 from the table was never checked on the DNA. TRBV12-2 is tagged as a pseudogene. This CDR3 comprises 16 residues.

The chain is built from TRBV30 and TRBJ2-5, with TRBD2 as a possible D gene (5 bases). Trimming stripped 3 bases from V and 4 bases from J, with 12 bases between. The CDR3 is made up of 13 amino acids. Per the germline V gene, CDR1 is GTSNPN and CDR2 is SVGIG (reference sequence). CDR3 residues: CAWSRTRGETQYF. DNA for the CDR3: TGTGCCTGGAGCCGTACTAGAGGAGAGACCCAGTACTTC.

The rearrangement uses TRBV29-1 and TRBJ2-3; D ambiguous. The germline V and J ends were trimmed by 7 bases and 1 base, with 12 bases remaining between them. Germline V gives CDR1 SQVTM, CDR2 ANQGSEA. This CDR3 spans 13 amino acids. As DNA, the CDR3 is TGCAGCGGCTGGACCGGAGGCACAGATACGCAGTATTTT. Its protein is CSGWTGGTDTQYF.

This CDR3 reads CASSKWGVSKSFNEKLFF. For the CDR3, the DNA is TGTGCCAGCAGCAAATGGGGGGTTTCTAAATCTTTTAATGAAAAACTGTTTTTT. This sequence joins TRBV21-1 and TRBJ1-4. TRBV21-1 is annotated as a pseudogene. The CDR3 loop spans 18 amino acids.

The chain uses TRBV6-5 and TRBJ2-7, with 8 positions matching TRBD1. With 10 bases clipped from V and 3 bases from J, the junction kept 8 bases outside the gene matches. The germline V gene has CDR1 MNHEY and CDR2 SVGAGI. The length of the CDR3 is 13 residues. CDR3 loop: CAISRGRGYEQYF. Here the CDR3 DNA reads TGTGCCATCTCCAGGGGGCGAGGCTACGAGCAGTACTTC.

This clone has just a few counts. The chain employs TRBV6-5 and TRBJ2-7; D tentatively fits TRBD1 or TRBD2 (7 bases each). Germline V gives CDR1 MNHEY, CDR2 SVGAGI. The V end was cut by 5 bases, the J end by 4 bases, with 18 bases between. There are 15 residues in the CDR3. The CDR3 nucleotides are TGTGCCAGCAGTCCAGGGGGGGCCCAGGTATACGAGCAGTACTTC. This codes for CASSPGGAQVYEQYF.